The sequence of this TCR beta chain was determined in a study of CD8 T cells in ankylosing spondylitis. General study points: Matched ankylosing spondylitis synovial fluid reportedly contained a significantly enriched population of disease-linked clones. What appeared characteristic of ankylosing spondylitis blood was a TCR beta motif of seven to nine highly homologous variants. Earlier work had already found some motif variants in reactive arthritis synovial fluid and blood.

Quantitative 5'-RACE with molecular barcodes generated TCR beta libraries. TCRdb re-called the 5' RACE reads through MiXCR, storing one row per CDR3 protein. The data hold hundreds of thousands of distinct CDR3 sequences, with 20% observed a single time. A note on this clonotype: Its antigen is as yet unknown.

Sequencing used blood, either unsorted or a sorted T cell fraction (not recorded which). This TCR came from a male donor with ankylosing spondylitis or in good health (not recorded which).

CDR3 coding DNA: TGTGCCAGCAGCTTGACAGGGGACGCGAACACCGGGGAGCTGTTTTTT. Protein sequence: CASSLTGDANTGELFF. The chain couples TRBV5-6 to TRBJ2-2; 7 positions agree with TRBD1. With V trimmed by 1 base and J by 0 bases, 3 bases remained unmatched. The CDR3 covers 16 residues. Germline CDR1 SGHDT, CDR2 YYEEEE.